The source of this T cell receptor (beta chain) is a study of post-analysis software for immune sequencing data. TCR beta cDNA libraries included unique molecular identifiers. TCRdb re-analysed the PCR reads in MiXCR, keeping a single row per CDR3 protein. The table includes around 710,000 distinct CDR3 sequences, around 46% detected once. The ends lost 4 bases at V and 5 bases at J; junction bases unmatched: 12. Germline CDR1 and CDR2: LGHNA and YSLEER. This CDR3 spans 16 amino acids. This clonotype was observed a few times. What it recognizes is unknown. The study, taken as a whole, reports: Higher frequency in patients than in controls was seen for roughly five TRBV segments, with TRBV5-6, TRBV5-1 and TRBV20-1 among them.

This chain uses TRBV4-3 with TRBJ1-2; 8 bases align to TRBD1. The sample consisted of blood. This TCR derives from a girl aged 10 to 17 with multiple sclerosis. This chain's CDR3 is CASSPQVGGQDYGYTF. In DNA, the CDR3 is TGCGCCAGCAGCCCCCAGGTGGGGGGACAGGATTATGGCTACACCTTC.